One sample yielded the 7 T cell receptor beta chains listed below, sequenced in a study of T cell changes during pregnancy in multiple sclerosis. TCRdb's copy holds only in-frame clones and misses some; the assay was immunoSEQ multiplex PCR. This table holds roughly 70,000 clones, roughly nine tenths found once. This sample comprised peripheral blood, obtained in the third trimester of pregnancy. Receptors originate from a female donor with multiple sclerosis, enrolled in a pregnancy study.

The chain employs TRBV5-1 and TRBJ1-1; D may be TRBD1 (6 bases). Germline CDR1 and CDR2: SGHRS and YFSETQ. This CDR3 region has 13 residues. Deletions cut 4 bases from V and 1 base from J, with 8 bases between. CDR3 sequence: CASSPTGNTEAFF. CDR3 DNA: TGCGCCAGCAGCCCGACAGGGAACACTGAAGCTTTCTTT.

This clone was seen just once. The rearrangement links TRBV30 to TRBJ2-5; TRBD2 agrees at 8 bases. The CDR3 has 14 amino acids. With 3 bases clipped from V and 3 bases from J, the junction kept 6 bases outside the gene matches. CDR1 and CDR2 from the germline V gene are GTSNPN and SVGIG (reference sequence). The chain's CDR3 is CAWRRAGDKETQYF. The DNA for the CDR3 is TGTGCCTGGAGGAGAGCGGGAGATAAAGAGACCCAGTACTTC.

The rearrangement joins TRBV7-9 to TRBJ1-2; TRBD1 agrees at 9 bases. CDR1 and CDR2 (germline): SEHNR, FQNEAQ (reference sequence). J gave up 8 bases and V 4 bases, and 8 bases lay outside the gene matches. The CDR3 is 14 amino acids. The CDR3 coding sequence is TGTGCCAGCAGCTCCATCCGGGACAGGGACGGCTACACCTTC. Protein product: CASSSIRDRDGYTF.

This clone occurred a few times. The chain combines TRBV14 with TRBJ1-2, with D uncertain. The CDR3 contains 12 residues. V lost 4 bases to trimming and J lost 8 bases, with 11 bases between them. Germline V lookup: CDR1 SGHDN, CDR2 FVKESK. Written as DNA, the CDR3 is TGTGCCAGCAGCCGAGACCAGACAGGCTACACCTTC. Translating gives CASSRDQTGYTF.

The J gene is TRBJ2-2, the V gene TRBV4-1; perhaps TRBD1 as D (6 bases). This CDR3 region has 17 residues. Trimming left V 0 bases short and J 3 bases short, with 14 bases between. Germline V gives CDR1 MGHRA, CDR2 YSYEKL. CDR3: CASSQEGGTTYTGELFF. The CDR3 DNA is TGCGCCAGCAGCCAAGAAGGGGGTACTACTTACACCGGGGAGCTGTTTTTT.

This chain connects TRBV30 to TRBJ2-1; TRBD2 matches 8 bases. The CDR3 contains 14 residues. V was pared by 4 bases and J by 8 bases, with 10 bases of the junction left unmatched. Germline V gives CDR1 GTSNPN, CDR2 SVGIG (reference sequence). This chain's CDR3 is CAWTPLAGFHEQFF. The DNA for the CDR3 is TGTGCCTGGACGCCCTTAGCGGGATTTCATGAGCAGTTCTTC.

The V call is TRBV30, the J call TRBJ1-4, with D perhaps TRBD1 (5 bases). Per germline, CDR1 GTSNPN and CDR2 SVGIG (reference sequence). The CDR3 extends over 13 amino acids. V lost 5 bases, J lost 5 bases, and 12 bases lay in between. CDR3 region: CAWGTGFNEKLFF. Here the CDR3 DNA reads TGTGCCTGGGGTACAGGTTTCAATGAAAAACTGTTTTTT.